The next 9 T cell receptor beta chains were all read from a single sample in a study of T cells in Graves' hyperthyroidism and ophthalmopathy. TCR beta CDR3 sequences were amplified from RNA transcripts. First-round RT-PCR targeting the TCR CDR3 was performed with the HTBI primer set. One entry per CDR3 protein results from TCRdb running MiXCR on the multiplex PCR reads. The sample has hundreds of thousands of distinct CDR3 sequences, 38% seen once. Sequenced material: blood. The receptors derive from a man between 18 and 29 years old with Graves' hyperthyroidism.

This chain uses TRBV2 with TRBJ1-2; possible D gene TRBD1, 5 bases. CDR1 and CDR2 (germline): SNHLY, FYNNEI. Trimming removed 3 bases from V and 8 bases from J, with 10 bases in between. The CDR3 is 12 amino acids. Here the CDR3 reads CASSDRDSGYTF. The CDR3 DNA reads as TGTGCCAGCAGTGACAGGGACTCAGGCTACACCTTC.

This clonotype occurred many times. A read error is likely, as this CDR3 ends without the conserved phenylalanine or tryptophan. Because the CDR3's place on the DNA is in doubt, the DNA is left out and the CDR3 is given as listed by TCRdb. The rearrangement joins TRBV7-3 to TRBJ2-5; the DNA was not used to check the table's D call, TRBD2. The CDR3 is 13 residues long, counting both termini. Germline-derived CDR1 and CDR2 are SGHTA and FQGTGA. The CDR3 region is CASSSGTSRLSEP.

This clonotype was counted ten times or more. The chain links TRBV24-1 to TRBJ1-5; possibly TRBD1 for D (5 bases). Germline CDR1 KGHDR, CDR2 SFDVKD. The CDR3 loop spans 15 amino acids. The V end lost 6 bases, the J end lost 4 bases, and 15 bases lay between the germline ends. CDR3 coding DNA: TGTGCCACCAGTCCTGGCCCGGGGCGGAATCAGCCCCAGCATTTT. Protein: CATSPGPGRNQPQHF.

V gene TRBV9 combines with J gene TRBJ2-5; 9 positions match TRBD1. Germline V CDR1 and CDR2: SGDLS, YYNGEE. V trimming: 3 bases; J trimming: 4 bases; junction bases outside the gene matches: 7. This CDR3 is built from 15 residues. The CDR3 DNA is TGTGCCAGCAGCGCCTCCGGGACAGGGCGAGAGACCCAGTACTTC. As protein: CASSASGTGRETQYF.

This clonotype was observed a handful of times. The genes are TRBV5-6 and TRBJ2-7; D ambiguous. V gave up 4 bases and J gave up 2 bases, with 13 bases separating them. The CDR3 loop spans 14 amino acids. The germline CDR1 and CDR2 sequences are SGHDT and YYEEEE. CDR3 sequence (DNA): TGTGCCAGCAGCACATGGACGCAAGCCTACGAGCAGTACTTC. It translates to CASSTWTQAYEQYF.

In this sample, this clonotype turned up a few times. This chain connects TRBV4-3 to TRBJ1-1, with 7 bases lining up with TRBD1. Germline CDR1 reads LGHNA; CDR2 reads YSLEER. V lost 1 base and J lost 5; bases outside the gene matches: 4. The CDR3 loop spans 14 amino acids. The DNA for the CDR3 is TGCGCCAGCAGCCAAGGGGACAGCTCGACTGAAGCTTTCTTT. Translated, it gives CASSQGDSSTEAFF.

This clonotype was picked up a small number of times. The gene calls are TRBV12-3 or TRBV12-4 and TRBJ2-5, with D hard to call. V shed 3 bases and J shed 4 bases, with 9 bases lying between them. CDR3 size: 13 residues. The CDR3 region has the DNA TGTGCCAGCAGTTTTGGTCCAGTAGAGACCCAGTACTTC. It specifies CASSFGPVETQYF.

The chain joins TRBV4-1 to TRBJ1-1, with 9 bases lining up with TRBD1. The CDR3 length is 15 residues. Germline CDR1 and CDR2: MGHRA and YSYEKL. The V gene end was trimmed by 4 bases and the J gene end by 3 bases; junction bases not matched to a gene: 6. DNA of the CDR3: TGCGCCAGCAGCCGCCTGGGACAGGGTGACACTGAAGCTTTCTTT. It translates to CASSRLGQGDTEAFF.

This clonotype has a handful of counts. The chain joins TRBV20-1 to TRBJ2-7; unclear D gene. This CDR3 region has 14 residues. V lost 0 bases and J 4 bases, leaving 13 bases between the germline ends. CDR1 is DFQATT, CDR2 SNEGSKA, per germline (reference sequence). CDR3 protein: CSARDSQVLYEQYF. CDR3 DNA: TGCAGTGCTAGAGATAGCCAGGTGCTGTACGAGCAGTACTTC.